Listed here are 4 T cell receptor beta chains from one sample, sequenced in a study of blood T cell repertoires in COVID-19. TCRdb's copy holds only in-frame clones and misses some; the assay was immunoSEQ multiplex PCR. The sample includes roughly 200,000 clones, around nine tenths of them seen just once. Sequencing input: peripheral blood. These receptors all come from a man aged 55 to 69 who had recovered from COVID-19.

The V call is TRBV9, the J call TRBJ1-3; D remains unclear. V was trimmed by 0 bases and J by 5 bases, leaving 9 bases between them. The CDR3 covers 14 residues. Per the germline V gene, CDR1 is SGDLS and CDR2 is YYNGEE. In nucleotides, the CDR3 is TGTGCCAGCAGCGTAGGGGCCGGGAGAAACACCATATATTTT. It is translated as CASSVGAGRNTIYF.

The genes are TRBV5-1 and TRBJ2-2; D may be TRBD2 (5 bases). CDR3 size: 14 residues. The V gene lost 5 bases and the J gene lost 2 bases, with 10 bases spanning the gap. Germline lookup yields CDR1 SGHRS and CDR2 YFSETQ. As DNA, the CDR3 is TGCGCCAGCAGTTTTGGACTCAACACCGGGGAGCTGTTTTTT. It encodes CASSFGLNTGELFF.

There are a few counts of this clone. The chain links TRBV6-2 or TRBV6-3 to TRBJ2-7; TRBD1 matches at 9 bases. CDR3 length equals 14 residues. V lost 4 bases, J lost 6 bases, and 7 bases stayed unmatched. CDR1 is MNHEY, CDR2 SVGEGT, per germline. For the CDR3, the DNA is TGTGCCAGCAGTTCTTGGACAGGGGCACGCGAGCAGTACTTC. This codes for CASSSWTGAREQYF.

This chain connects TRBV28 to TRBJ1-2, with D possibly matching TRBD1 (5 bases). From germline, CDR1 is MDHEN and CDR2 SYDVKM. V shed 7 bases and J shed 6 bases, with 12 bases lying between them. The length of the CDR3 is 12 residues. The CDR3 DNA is TGTGCCAGCACCCGACAGACCAATGGCTACACCTTC. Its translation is CASTRQTNGYTF.